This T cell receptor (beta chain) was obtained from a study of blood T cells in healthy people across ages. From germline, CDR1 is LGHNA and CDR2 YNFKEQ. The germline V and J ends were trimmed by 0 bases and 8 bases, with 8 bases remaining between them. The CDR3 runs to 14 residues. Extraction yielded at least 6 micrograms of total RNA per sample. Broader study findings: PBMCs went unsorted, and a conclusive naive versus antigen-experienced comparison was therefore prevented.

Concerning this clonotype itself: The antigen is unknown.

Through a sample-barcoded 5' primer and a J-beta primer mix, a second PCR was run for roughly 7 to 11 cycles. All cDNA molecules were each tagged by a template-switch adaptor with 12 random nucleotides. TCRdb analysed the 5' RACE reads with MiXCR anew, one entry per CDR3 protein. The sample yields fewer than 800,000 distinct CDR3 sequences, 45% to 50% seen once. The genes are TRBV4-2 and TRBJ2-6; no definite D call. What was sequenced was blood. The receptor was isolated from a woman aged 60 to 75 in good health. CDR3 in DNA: TGTGCCAGCAGCCAAGATCGTCTAACCAACGTCCTGACTTTC. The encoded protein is CASSQDRLTNVLTF.